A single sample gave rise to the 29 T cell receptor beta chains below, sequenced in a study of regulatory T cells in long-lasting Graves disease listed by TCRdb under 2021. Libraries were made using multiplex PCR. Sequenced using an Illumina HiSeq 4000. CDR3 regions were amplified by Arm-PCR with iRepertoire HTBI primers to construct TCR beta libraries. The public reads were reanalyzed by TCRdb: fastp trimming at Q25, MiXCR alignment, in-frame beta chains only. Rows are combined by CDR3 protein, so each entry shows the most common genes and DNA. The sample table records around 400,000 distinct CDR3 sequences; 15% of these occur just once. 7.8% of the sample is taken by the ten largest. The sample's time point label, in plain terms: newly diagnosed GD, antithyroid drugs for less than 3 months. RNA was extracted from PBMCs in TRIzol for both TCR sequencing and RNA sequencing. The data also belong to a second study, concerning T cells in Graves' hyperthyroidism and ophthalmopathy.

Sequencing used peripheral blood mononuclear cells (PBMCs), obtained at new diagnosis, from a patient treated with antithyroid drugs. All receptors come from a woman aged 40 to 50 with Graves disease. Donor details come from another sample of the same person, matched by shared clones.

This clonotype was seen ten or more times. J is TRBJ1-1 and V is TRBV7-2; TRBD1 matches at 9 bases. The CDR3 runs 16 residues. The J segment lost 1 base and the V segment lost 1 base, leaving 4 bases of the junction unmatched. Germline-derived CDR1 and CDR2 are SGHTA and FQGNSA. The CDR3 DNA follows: TGTGCCAGCAGCTTAGGAACAGGGGGCCAGAACACTGAAGCTTTCTTT. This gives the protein CASSLGTGGQNTEAFF.

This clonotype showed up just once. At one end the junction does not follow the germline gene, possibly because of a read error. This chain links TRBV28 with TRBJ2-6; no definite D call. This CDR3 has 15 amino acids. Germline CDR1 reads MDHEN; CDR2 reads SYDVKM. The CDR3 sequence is CASRLSASGANVLTF. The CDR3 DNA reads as TGTGCTAGCAGGTTGTCGGCCTCTGGGGCCAACGTCCTGACTTTC.

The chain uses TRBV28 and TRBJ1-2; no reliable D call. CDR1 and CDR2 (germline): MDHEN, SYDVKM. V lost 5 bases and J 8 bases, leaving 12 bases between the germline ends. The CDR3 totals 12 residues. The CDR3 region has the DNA TGTGCCAGCAGTGATATCCGGGAGGGCTACACCTTC. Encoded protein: CASSDIREGYTF.

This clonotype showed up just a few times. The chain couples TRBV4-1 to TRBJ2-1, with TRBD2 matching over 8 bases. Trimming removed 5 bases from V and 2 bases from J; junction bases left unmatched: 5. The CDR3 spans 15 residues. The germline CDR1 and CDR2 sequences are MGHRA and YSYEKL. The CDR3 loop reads CASSGREVPYNEQFF. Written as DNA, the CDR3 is TGCGCCAGCAGCGGGCGGGAGGTCCCCTACAATGAGCAGTTCTTC.

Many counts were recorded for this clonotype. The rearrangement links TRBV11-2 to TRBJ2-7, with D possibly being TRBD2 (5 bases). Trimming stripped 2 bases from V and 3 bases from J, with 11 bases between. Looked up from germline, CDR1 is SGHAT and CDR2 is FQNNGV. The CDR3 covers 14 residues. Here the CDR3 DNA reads TGTGCCAGCAGCTTATTCGGGATAGGCTACGAGCAGTACTTC. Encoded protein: CASSLFGIGYEQYF.

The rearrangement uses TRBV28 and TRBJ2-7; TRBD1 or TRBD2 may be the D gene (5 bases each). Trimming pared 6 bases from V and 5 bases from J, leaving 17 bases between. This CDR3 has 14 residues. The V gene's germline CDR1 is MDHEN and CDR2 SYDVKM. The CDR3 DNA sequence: TGTGCCAGCAGACCCGGGGCGCGGTCCGACGAGCAGTACTTC. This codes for CASRPGARSDEQYF.

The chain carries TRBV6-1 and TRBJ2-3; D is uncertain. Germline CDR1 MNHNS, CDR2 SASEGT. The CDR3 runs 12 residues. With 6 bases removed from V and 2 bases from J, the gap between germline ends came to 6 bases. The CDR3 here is CASRRTTDTQYF. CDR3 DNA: TGTGCCAGCAGGAGGACCACAGATACGCAGTATTTT.

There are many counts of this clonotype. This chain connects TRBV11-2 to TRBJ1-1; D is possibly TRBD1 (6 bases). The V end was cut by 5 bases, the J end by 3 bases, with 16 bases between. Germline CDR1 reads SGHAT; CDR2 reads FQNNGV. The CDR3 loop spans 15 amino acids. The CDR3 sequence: CASSDYGGLDTEAFF. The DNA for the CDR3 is TGTGCCAGCAGCGATTATGGGGGGCTAGACACTGAAGCTTTCTTT. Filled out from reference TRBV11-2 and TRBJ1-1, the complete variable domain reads EAGVAQSPRYKIIEKRQSVAFWCNPISGHATLYWYQQILGQGPKLLIQFQNNGVVDDSQLPKDRFSAERLKGVDSTLKIQPAKLEDSAVYLCASSDYGGLDTEAFFGQGTRLTVV.

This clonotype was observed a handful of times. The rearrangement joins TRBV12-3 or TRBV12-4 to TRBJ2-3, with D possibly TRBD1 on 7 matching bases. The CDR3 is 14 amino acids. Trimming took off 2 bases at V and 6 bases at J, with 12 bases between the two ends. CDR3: CASSLNQGGDTQYF. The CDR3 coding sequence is TGTGCCAGCAGTTTAAACCAGGGGGGTGATACGCAGTATTTT.

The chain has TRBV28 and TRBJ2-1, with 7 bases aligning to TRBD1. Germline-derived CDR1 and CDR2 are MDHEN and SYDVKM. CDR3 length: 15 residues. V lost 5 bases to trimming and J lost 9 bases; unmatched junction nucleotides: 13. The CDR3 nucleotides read TGTGCCAGCAGTCCCCGCCGGGACAGTAGGAGTGAGCAGTTCTTC. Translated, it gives CASSPRRDSRSEQFF.

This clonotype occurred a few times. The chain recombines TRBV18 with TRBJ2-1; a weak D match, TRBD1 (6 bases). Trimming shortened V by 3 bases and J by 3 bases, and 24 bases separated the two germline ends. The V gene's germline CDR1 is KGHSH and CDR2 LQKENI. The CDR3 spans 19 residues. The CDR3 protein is CASSPLFSSGEGSYNEQFF. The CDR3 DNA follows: TGTGCCAGCTCACCCCTTTTTAGTTCAGGGGAAGGGAGCTACAATGAGCAGTTCTTC.

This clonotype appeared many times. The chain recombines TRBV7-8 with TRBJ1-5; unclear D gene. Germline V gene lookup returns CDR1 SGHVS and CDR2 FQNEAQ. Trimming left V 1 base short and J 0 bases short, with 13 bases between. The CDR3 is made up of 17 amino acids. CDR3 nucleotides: TGTGCCAGCAGCTTAGACCGACACGATCTTAGCAATCAGCCCCAGCATTTT. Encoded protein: CASSLDRHDLSNQPQHF.

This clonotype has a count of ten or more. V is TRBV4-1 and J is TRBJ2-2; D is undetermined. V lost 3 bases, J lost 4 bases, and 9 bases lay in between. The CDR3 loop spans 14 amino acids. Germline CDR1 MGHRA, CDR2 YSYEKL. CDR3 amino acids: CASSQGGTTGELFF. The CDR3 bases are TGCGCCAGCAGCCAGGGCGGAACCACCGGGGAGCTGTTTTTT.

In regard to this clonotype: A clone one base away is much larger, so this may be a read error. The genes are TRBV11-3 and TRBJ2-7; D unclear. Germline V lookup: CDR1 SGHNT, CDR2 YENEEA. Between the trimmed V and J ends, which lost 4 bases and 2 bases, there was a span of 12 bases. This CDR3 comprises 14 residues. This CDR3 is CASSSPESPYEQYF. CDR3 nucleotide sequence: TGTGCCAGCAGCTCCCCAGAATCTCCCTACGAGCAGTACTTC.

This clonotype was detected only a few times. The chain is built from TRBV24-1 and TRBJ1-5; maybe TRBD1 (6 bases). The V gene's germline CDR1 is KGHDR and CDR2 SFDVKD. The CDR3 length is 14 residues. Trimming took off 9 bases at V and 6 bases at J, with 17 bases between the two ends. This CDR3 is CATLCGGRGQPQHF. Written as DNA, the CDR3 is TGTGCCACCCTGTGTGGGGGGCGAGGTCAGCCCCAGCATTTT.

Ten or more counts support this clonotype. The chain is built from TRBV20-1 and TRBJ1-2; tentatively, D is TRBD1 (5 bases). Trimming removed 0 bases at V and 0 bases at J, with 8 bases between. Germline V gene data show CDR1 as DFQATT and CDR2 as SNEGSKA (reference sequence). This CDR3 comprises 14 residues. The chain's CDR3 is CSARDGGSNYGYTF. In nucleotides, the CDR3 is TGCAGTGCTAGAGACGGGGGGTCTAACTATGGCTACACCTTC.

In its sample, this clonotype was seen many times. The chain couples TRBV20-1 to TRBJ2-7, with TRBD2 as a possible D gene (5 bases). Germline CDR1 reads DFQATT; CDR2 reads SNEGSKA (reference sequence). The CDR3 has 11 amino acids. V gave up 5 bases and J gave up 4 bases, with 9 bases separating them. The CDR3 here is CSASEGYEQYF. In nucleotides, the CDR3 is TGCAGTGCTTCAGAGGGTTACGAGCAGTACTTC.

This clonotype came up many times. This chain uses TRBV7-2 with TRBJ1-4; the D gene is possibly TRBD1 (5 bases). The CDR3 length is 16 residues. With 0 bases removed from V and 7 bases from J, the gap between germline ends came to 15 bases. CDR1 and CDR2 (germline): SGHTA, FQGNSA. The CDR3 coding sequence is TGTGCCAGCAGCTTAGCGGGTTGGGGCGGGGGTGAAAAACTGTTTTTT. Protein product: CASSLAGWGGGEKLFF.

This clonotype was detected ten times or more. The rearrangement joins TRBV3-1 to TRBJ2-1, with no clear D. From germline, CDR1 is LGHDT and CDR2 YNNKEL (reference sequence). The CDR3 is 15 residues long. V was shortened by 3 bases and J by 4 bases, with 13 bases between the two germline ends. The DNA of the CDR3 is TGTGCCAGCAGCCAGGGCCAGGCATATTACAATGAGCAGTTCTTC. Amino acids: CASSQGQAYYNEQFF.

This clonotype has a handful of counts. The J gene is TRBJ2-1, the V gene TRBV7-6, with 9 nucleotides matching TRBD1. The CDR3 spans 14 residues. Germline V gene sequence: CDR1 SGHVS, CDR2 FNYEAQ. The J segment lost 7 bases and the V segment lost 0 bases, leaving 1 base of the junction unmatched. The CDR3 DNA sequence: TGTGCCAGCAGCTTAGCGGACAGGGGTAATGAGCAGTTCTTC. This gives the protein CASSLADRGNEQFF.

For the CDR3, the DNA is TGTGCCAGCAGCTTAGATTCGGGAGAGGTAGATACGCAGTATTTT. Translation gives CASSLDSGEVDTQYF. The chain is built from TRBV11-3 and TRBJ2-3; D perhaps matches TRBD2 (6 bases). V was cut by 0 bases and J by 5 bases, with 12 bases left in between. The germline CDR1 and CDR2 sequences are SGHNT and YENEEA. The length of the CDR3 is 15 residues. The full variable domain, its missing parts supplied by reference TRBV11-3 and TRBJ2-3, is EAGVVQSPRYKIIEKKQPVAFWCNPISGHNTLYWYLQNLGQGPELLIRYENEEAVDDSQLPKDRFSAERLKGVDSTLKIQPAELGDSAVYLCASSLDSGEVDTQYFGPGTRLTVL.

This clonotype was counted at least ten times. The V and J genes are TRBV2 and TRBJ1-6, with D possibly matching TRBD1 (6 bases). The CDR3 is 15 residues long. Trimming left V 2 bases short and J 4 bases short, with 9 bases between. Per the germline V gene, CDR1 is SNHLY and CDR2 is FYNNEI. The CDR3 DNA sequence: TGTGCCAGCAGTGAAAGGGGGAGATATAATTCACCCCTCCACTTT. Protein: CASSERGRYNSPLHF.

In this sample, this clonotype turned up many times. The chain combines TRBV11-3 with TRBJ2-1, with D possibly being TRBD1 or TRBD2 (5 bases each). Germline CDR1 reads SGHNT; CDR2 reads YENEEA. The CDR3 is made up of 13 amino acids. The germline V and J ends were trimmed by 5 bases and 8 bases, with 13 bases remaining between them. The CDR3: CASSVGTGDEQFF. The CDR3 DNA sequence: TGTGCCAGCAGCGTGGGGACCGGGGATGAGCAGTTCTTC.

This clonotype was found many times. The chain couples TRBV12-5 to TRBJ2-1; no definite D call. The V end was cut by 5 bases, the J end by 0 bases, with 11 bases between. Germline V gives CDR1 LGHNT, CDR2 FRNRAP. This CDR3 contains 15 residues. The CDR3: CASGDDSFSYNEQFF. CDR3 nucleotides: TGTGCTAGTGGTGATGATTCTTTCTCCTACAATGAGCAGTTCTTC. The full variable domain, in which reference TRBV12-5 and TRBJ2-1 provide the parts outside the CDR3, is DARVTQTPRHKVTEMGQEVTMRCQPILGHNTVFWYRQTMMQGLELLAYFRNRAPLDDSGMPKDRFSAEMPDATLATLKIQPSEPRDSAVYFCASGDDSFSYNEQFFGPGTRLTVL.

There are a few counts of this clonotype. In DNA form, the CDR3 reads TGTGCCAGCAGCGAATTACAGGGACGCTTCTCGAGCTCCTACGAGCAGTACTTC. Protein sequence: CASSELQGRFSSSYEQYF. The rearrangement joins TRBV5-5 to TRBJ2-7; weak D call: TRBD1 (6 bases). Germline V CDR1 and CDR2: SGHKS, YYEKEE (reference sequence). The V end was cut by 4 bases, the J end by 0 bases, with 23 bases between. The CDR3 sequence is 18 residues long.

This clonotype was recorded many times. The CDR3 DNA follows: TGTGCCAGCAGTTTAACCAGGGCTTACACAGATACGCAGTATTTT. Residues: CASSLTRAYTDTQYF. The genes are TRBV28 and TRBJ2-3; tentatively, D is TRBD1 (5 bases). The ends were cut back, 2 bases at V and 2 bases at J, with 11 bases in the middle. Germline-derived CDR1 and CDR2 are MDHEN and SYDVKM. This CDR3 has 15 amino acids. The variable domain in full, completed from reference TRBV28 and TRBJ2-3, reads DVKVTQSSRYLVKRTGEKVFLECVQDMDHENMFWYRQDPGLGLRLIYFSYDVKMKEKGDIPEGYSVSREKKERFSLILESASTNQTSMYLCASSLTRAYTDTQYFGPGTRLTVL.

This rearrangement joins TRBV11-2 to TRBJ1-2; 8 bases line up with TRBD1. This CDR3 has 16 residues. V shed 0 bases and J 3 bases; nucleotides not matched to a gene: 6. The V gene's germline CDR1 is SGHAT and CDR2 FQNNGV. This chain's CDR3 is CASSLDFPGGYYGYTF. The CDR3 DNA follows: TGTGCCAGCAGCTTAGATTTTCCAGGGGGCTACTATGGCTACACCTTC.

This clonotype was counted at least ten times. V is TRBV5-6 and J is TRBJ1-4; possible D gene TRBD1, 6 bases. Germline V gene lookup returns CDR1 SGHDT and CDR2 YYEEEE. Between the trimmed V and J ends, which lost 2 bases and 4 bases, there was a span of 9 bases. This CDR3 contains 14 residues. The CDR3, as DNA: TGTGCCAGCAGCTTAAAGGGGGATAATGAAAAACTGTTTTTT. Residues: CASSLKGDNEKLFF.

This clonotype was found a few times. The CDR3 region is CASSVGGGGNSYEQYF. The CDR3 DNA is TGTGCCAGCAGCGTAGGGGGAGGGGGGAACTCCTACGAGCAGTACTTC. The chain is built from TRBV9 and TRBJ2-7; weak D call: TRBD2 (7 bases). The CDR3 consists of 16 residues. Per the germline V gene, CDR1 is SGDLS and CDR2 is YYNGEE. Deletions cut 0 bases from V and 0 bases from J, with 13 bases between.